Presented here are 2 T cell receptor beta chains from one specimen sequenced in a study of T cell responses to AZD1222 COVID-19 vaccine. TCRdb's table, derived via immunoSEQ multiplex PCR, lists solely in-frame clones and lacks some. The sample has about 110,000 clones, about 90% seen once; the top ten hold roughly 14%. This specimen was peripheral blood, taken 28 days after the second AZD1222 dose. All receptors derive from an adult who received the AZD1222 COVID-19 vaccine.

V and J are TRBV5-1 and TRBJ2-3, with 7 bases identical to TRBD2. Germline V gene data show CDR1 as SGHRS and CDR2 as YFSETQ. The CDR3 runs to 17 residues. With 1 base clipped from V and 2 bases from J, the junction kept 10 bases outside the gene matches. As DNA, the CDR3 is TGCGCCAGCAGCTTGATAGGCGGGAGCGGGATCACAGATACGCAGTATTTT. Translation gives CASSLIGGSGITDTQYF. The whole variable domain, remainder taken from reference TRBV5-1 and TRBJ2-3, is KAGVTQTPRYLIKTRGQQVTLSCSPISGHRSVSWYQQTPGQGLQFLFEYFSETQRNKGNFPGRFSGRQFSNSRSEMNVSTLELGDSALYLCASSLIGGSGITDTQYFGPGTRLTVL.

This clone was seen a handful of times. The CDR3 reads CASIVSGQGSSPLHF. The CDR3 DNA follows: TGTGCCAGCATTGTTTCGGGACAGGGAAGTTCACCCCTCCACTTT. The chain recombines TRBV28 with TRBJ1-6; 9 bases map to TRBD1. CDR3 length: 15 amino acids. Losses at the gene ends were 7 bases for V and 9 bases for J; bases not matched to a gene: 10. Germline assignment: CDR1 MDHEN and CDR2 SYDVKM. Filled out from reference TRBV28 and TRBJ1-6, the complete variable domain reads DVKVTQSSRYLVKRTGEKVFLECVQDMDHENMFWYRQDPGLGLRLIYFSYDVKMKEKGDIPEGYSVSREKKERFSLILESASTNQTSMYLCASIVSGQGSSPLHFGNGTRLTVT.